This is a list of T cell receptor beta chains from one sample in a study of early T cells in non-severe SARS-CoV-2 infection. TCRdb reanalysed the 5' RACE reads using MiXCR and keeps one entry per CDR3 protein. Seen here are just over 80,000 distinct CDR3 sequences, roughly an eighth observed once, and the top ten hold 1.2% to 1.5%. Sequencing was carried out using whole blood. The receptors stem from an adult who was a healthcare worker with PCR-confirmed SARS-CoV-2 infection or an uninfected control (not recorded which). CDR3s include the opening cysteine and the closing phenylalanine or tryptophan. The D gene is left open where the match is weak. Clone size is shown for a subset of rows, as once, few, many or a class of expanded clone.

cdr3_aa: CASSRQGDTFGLFF
cdr3_nt: TGTGCCAGCAGCCGACAGGGAGATACCTTTGGACTGTTTTTT
j_call: TRBJ1-4
v_call: TRBV11-2
d_call: TRBD1
clone_size: many

cdr3_aa: CASSYSVSGANVLTF
cdr3_nt: TGTGCCAGCAGTTACTCAGTCTCTGGGGCCAACGTCCTGACTTTC
j_call: TRBJ2-6
v_call: TRBV6-2/TRBV6-3
d_call: NA
clone_size: NA

cdr3_aa: CASSLGQFLSTDTQYF
cdr3_nt: TGTGCCAGCAGCTTGGGACAGTTCCTAAGCACAGATACGCAGTATTTT
j_call: TRBJ2-3
v_call: TRBV5-5
d_call: NA
clone_size: few

cdr3_aa: CASSGGGSGTEAFF
cdr3_nt: TGTGCCAGCAGTGGGGGGGGTTCGGGTACTGAAGCTTTCTTT
j_call: TRBJ1-1
v_call: TRBV25-1
d_call: NA
clone_size: many

cdr3_aa: CASSPRGAYQETQYF
cdr3_nt: TGTGCCAGCAGCCCCCGGGGAGCGTACCAAGAGACCCAGTACTTC
j_call: TRBJ2-5
v_call: TRBV7-9
d_call: NA
clone_size: few

cdr3_aa: CAGTGDLHSGANVLTF
cdr3_nt: TGCGCCGGAACAGGGGACCTCCACTCTGGGGCCAACGTCCTGACTTTC
j_call: TRBJ2-6
v_call: TRBV23-1
d_call: TRBD1
clone_size: few

cdr3_aa: CASSRDRSRNEKLFF
cdr3_nt: TGCGCCAGCAGCCGCGACAGGTCCCGAAATGAAAAACTGTTTTTT
j_call: TRBJ1-4
v_call: TRBV4-3
d_call: NA
clone_size: many

cdr3_aa: CASSTYLSGEGEQFF
cdr3_nt: TGTGCCAGCAGCACGTACCTCTCGGGGGAGGGCGAGCAGTTCTTC
j_call: TRBJ2-1
v_call: TRBV7-9
d_call: TRBD2
clone_size: NA

cdr3_aa: CAISESRDRVNYGYTF
cdr3_nt: TGTGCCATCAGTGAATCCAGGGACAGGGTGAACTATGGCTACACCTTC
j_call: TRBJ1-2
v_call: TRBV10-3
d_call: TRBD1
clone_size: many

cdr3_aa: CASSYSALYNEQFF
cdr3_nt: TGTGCCAGCAGCTATTCGGCACTCTACAATGAGCAGTTCTTC
j_call: TRBJ2-1
v_call: TRBV7-2
d_call: NA
clone_size: NA

cdr3_aa: CASRRDSQGTGELFF
cdr3_nt: TGTGCCAGCAGGCGGGACAGCCAGGGAACCGGGGAGCTGTTTTTT
j_call: TRBJ2-2
v_call: TRBV12-3/TRBV12-4
d_call: NA
clone_size: NA

cdr3_aa: CASSVWASFGADTQYF
cdr3_nt: TGTGCCAGCAGCGTCTGGGCTAGCTTTGGGGCAGATACGCAGTATTTT
j_call: TRBJ2-3
v_call: TRBV9
d_call: NA
clone_size: few

cdr3_aa: CASSLTGGGPYNEQFF
cdr3_nt: TGTGCCAGCAGCCTAACAGGCGGGGGCCCCTACAATGAGCAGTTCTTC
j_call: TRBJ2-1
v_call: TRBV6-5
d_call: NA
clone_size: many

cdr3_aa: CASSLANYGYTF
cdr3_nt: TGTGCCAGCAGCTTAGCTAACTATGGCTACACCTTC
j_call: TRBJ1-2
v_call: TRBV7-2
d_call: NA
clone_size: many

cdr3_aa: CSVGTPYGYTF
cdr3_nt: TGCAGCGTGGGTACGCCATATGGCTACACCTTC
j_call: TRBJ1-2
v_call: TRBV29-1
d_call: NA
clone_size: NA

cdr3_aa: CASSPQAVSGNTIYF
cdr3_nt: TGTGCCAGCTCACCACAGGCCGTCTCTGGAAACACCATATATTTT
j_call: TRBJ1-3
v_call: TRBV18
d_call: NA
clone_size: NA

cdr3_aa: CSVEQRNTGELFF
cdr3_nt: TGCAGCGTAGAACAGAGGAACACCGGGGAGCTGTTTTTT
j_call: TRBJ2-2
v_call: TRBV29-1
d_call: NA
clone_size: NA

cdr3_aa: CAVRQDPDTQYF
cdr3_nt: TGTGCCGTACGACAGGATCCAGATACGCAGTATTTT
j_call: TRBJ2-3
v_call: TRBV10-3
d_call: NA
clone_size: few

cdr3_aa: CASSLALASGGSTDTQYF
cdr3_nt: TGTGCCAGCAGCTTAGCTCTGGCTAGCGGGGGGTCTACAGATACGCAGTATTTT
j_call: TRBJ2-3
v_call: TRBV11-2
d_call: TRBD2
clone_size: many

cdr3_aa: CASSFRTGLGGYTF
cdr3_nt: TGTGCCAGCAGCTTCAGGACCGGCTTGGGAGGCTACACCTTC
j_call: TRBJ1-2
v_call: TRBV7-8
d_call: NA
clone_size: many

cdr3_aa: CASSLGGVLQPQHF
cdr3_nt: TGTGCCAGCAGTTTAGGAGGGGTATTACAGCCCCAGCATTTT
j_call: TRBJ1-5
v_call: TRBV27
d_call: NA
clone_size: NA

cdr3_aa: CATSDPGRSDTQYF
cdr3_nt: TGTGCCACCAGTGATCCCGGAAGGTCAGATACGCAGTATTTT
j_call: TRBJ2-3
v_call: TRBV24-1
d_call: NA
clone_size: NA

cdr3_aa: CSAKDPGSEQYF
cdr3_nt: TGCAGCGCCAAAGACCCCGGGAGCGAGCAGTACTTC
j_call: TRBJ2-7
v_call: TRBV29-1
d_call: NA
clone_size: NA

cdr3_aa: CSASPGGGPPYEQYF
cdr3_nt: TGCAGTGCTAGCCCTGGGGGGGGGCCCCCCTACGAGCAGTACTTC
j_call: TRBJ2-7
v_call: TRBV20-1
d_call: NA
clone_size: many

cdr3_aa: CASSTTPGETQYF
cdr3_nt: TGTGCCAGCAGCACCACCCCAGGGGAGACCCAGTACTTC
j_call: TRBJ2-5
v_call: TRBV3-1
d_call: NA
clone_size: few

cdr3_aa: CASTGTVTEAFF
cdr3_nt: TGTGCCAGCACTGGGACAGTCACTGAAGCTTTCTTT
j_call: TRBJ1-1
v_call: TRBV7-2
d_call: TRBD1
clone_size: many

cdr3_aa: CSARRGGTDTQYF
cdr3_nt: TGCAGTGCTCGTCGGGGGGGCACAGATACGCAGTATTTT
j_call: TRBJ2-3
v_call: TRBV20-1
d_call: TRBD2
clone_size: many

cdr3_aa: CASGTSLYEQYF
cdr3_nt: TGTGCCAGTGGGACTAGCCTCTACGAGCAGTACTTC
j_call: TRBJ2-7
v_call: TRBV19
d_call: TRBD2
clone_size: few

cdr3_aa: CASSLVQGETQYF
cdr3_nt: TGCGCCAGCAGCCTGGTGCAAGGAGAGACCCAGTACTTC
j_call: TRBJ2-5
v_call: TRBV4-1
d_call: NA
clone_size: NA